At least ten counts were recorded for the clone carrying this T cell receptor beta chain. Its antigen is undetermined. Study conclusions and caveats: Tumor memory CD4+ T cell TCR gene usage was found to cluster with blood and lymph node memory CD4+ cells and with lymph node naive CD4+ cells. Whole repertoires were not studied in the larger cohort, only one V-J beta rearrangement. Tumor-infiltrating Treg TCR alpha and beta sequences overlapped most with tumor naive CD4+ T cells, then blood naive.

Via MiXCR, TCRdb re-called the 5' RACE reads, giving one row per CDR3 protein. Among roughly 40,000 distinct CDR3 sequences listed, over 15% were seen once. The CDR3 consists of 13 residues. V was shortened by 1 base and J by 8 bases, with 6 bases between the two germline ends. Germline assignment: CDR1 SGHVS and CDR2 FQNEAQ. Naive CD4+ T cells were purified with Tregs depleted by CD25. This chain joins TRBV7-8 and TRBJ1-6; D not resolved. This TCR derives from a female donor with breast cancer. Sequences were obtained from naive CD4+ T cells sorted from a lymph node. Subset reported: naive CD4+ T cells, CD4+CD45RA+CD25-. CDR3 residues: CASSLDRYSPLHF. The CDR3 nucleotides read TGTGCCAGCAGCTTAGACCGATATTCACCCCTCCACTTT.